This T cell receptor beta chain was retrieved from a study of T-cell reconstitution after alpha-beta-depleted transplantation in children. Unique molecular identifiers were used to barcode this TCRbeta library. Each CDR3 protein is one row after TCRdb ran MiXCR on the PCR reads. The data contain some 460,000 distinct CDR3 sequences, about a sixth of them singletons. Study-level results: There were reportedly several hundred expanded graft clones from which alpha-beta T cells came about two months after transplant. Elevated TCRbeta diversity at day 60 was traced, in some patients, to surviving recipient T cells and thymic progenitors. By one year post-transplant, T-cell counts and diversity largely arose from T cells that were newly produced.

Comments on this clonotype: Its antigen is currently unknown.

Trimming shortened V by 7 bases and J by 7 bases, and 18 bases separated the two germline ends. The CDR3 is 14 amino acids. The germline V gene encodes CDR1 MNHEY and CDR2 SVGEGT. This rearrangement joins TRBV6-2 or TRBV6-3 to TRBJ2-3; a weak D match, TRBD1 (8 bases). This TCR came from a boy younger than two who had a stem cell transplant for Wiskott-Aldrich syndrome, so the T cells may come from the graft donor. Source: PBMCs, mostly from graft donor cells, taken 360 days after TCRalphabeta/CD19-depleted stem cell transplant. The CDR3 nucleotides are TGTGCCAGCAAGCGGGACAGGTGGAAGAATACGCAGTATTTT. This translates into CASKRDRWKNTQYF.